This T cell receptor (beta chain) was sequenced in a study of human T cells and chemical hapten exposure. Findings of the study overall: TCRs above 1 in 1000 frequency stayed constant with DPC sensitization.

This CDR3 is 17 amino acids long. CDR1 and CDR2 (germline): SEHNR, FQNEAQ (reference sequence). The ends were cut back, 1 base at V and 3 bases at J, with 13 bases in the middle. As for time point: healthy volunteer bleed at 2 weeks. The template was total RNA from unfractionated whole blood. This clonotype was seen at least ten times. Antigen specificity is unknown. Original analysis: Samples contained a median of 95,638 TCRs, with a range of roughly 20,000 to 690,600. One entry per CDR3 protein, called by TCRdb with MiXCR from the RACE reads. The V and J calls shown here were made by TCRdb, not taken from the authors' results. The top ten clones hold 2.9% of a sample with 85,000 to 95,000 distinct CDR3 sequences, just under 9% of them seen once.

This TCR derives from a female donor in good health. Some clones in this sample may be carry-over from other donors' samples. The chain recombines TRBV7-9 with TRBJ2-6, with a weak D call TRBD1 (6 bases). Sequenced material: whole blood. The CDR3 DNA follows: TGTGCCAGCAGCTTAGTTCTGGGGGCCGGTGGGGCCAACGTCCTGACTTTC. It encodes CASSLVLGAGGANVLTF.